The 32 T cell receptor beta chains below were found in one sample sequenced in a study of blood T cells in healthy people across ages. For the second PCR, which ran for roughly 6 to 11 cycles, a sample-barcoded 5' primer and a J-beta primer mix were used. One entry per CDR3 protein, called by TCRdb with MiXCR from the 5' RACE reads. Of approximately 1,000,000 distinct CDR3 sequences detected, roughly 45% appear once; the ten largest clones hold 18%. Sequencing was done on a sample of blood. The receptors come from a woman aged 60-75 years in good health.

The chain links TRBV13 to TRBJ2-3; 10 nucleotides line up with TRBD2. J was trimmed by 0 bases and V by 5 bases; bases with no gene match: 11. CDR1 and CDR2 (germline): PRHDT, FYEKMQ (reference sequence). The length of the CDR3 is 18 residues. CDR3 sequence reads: CASSQKSGLAASTDTQYF. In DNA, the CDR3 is TGTGCCAGCAGCCAAAAGAGCGGACTAGCGGCTAGCACAGATACGCAGTATTTT. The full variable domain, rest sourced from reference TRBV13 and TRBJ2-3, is AAGVIQSPRHLIKEKRETATLKCYPIPRHDTVYWYQQGPGQDPQFLISFYEKMQSDKGSIPDRFSAQQFSDYHSELNMSSLELGDSALYFCASSQKSGLAASTDTQYFGPGTRLTVL.

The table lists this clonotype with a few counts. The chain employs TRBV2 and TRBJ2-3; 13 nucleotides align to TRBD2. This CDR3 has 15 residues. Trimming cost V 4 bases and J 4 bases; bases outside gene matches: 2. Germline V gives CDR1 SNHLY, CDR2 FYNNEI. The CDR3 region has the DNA TGTGCCAGCAGTGGACTAGCGGGAGGCGCAGATACGCAGTATTTT. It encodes CASSGLAGGADTQYF.

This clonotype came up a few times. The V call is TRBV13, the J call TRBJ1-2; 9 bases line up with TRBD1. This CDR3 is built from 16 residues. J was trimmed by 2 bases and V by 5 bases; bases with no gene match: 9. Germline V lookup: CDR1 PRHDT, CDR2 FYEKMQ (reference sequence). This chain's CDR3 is CASSPTRQGGNYGYTF. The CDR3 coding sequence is TGTGCCAGCAGCCCGACCAGACAGGGGGGAAACTATGGCTACACCTTC.

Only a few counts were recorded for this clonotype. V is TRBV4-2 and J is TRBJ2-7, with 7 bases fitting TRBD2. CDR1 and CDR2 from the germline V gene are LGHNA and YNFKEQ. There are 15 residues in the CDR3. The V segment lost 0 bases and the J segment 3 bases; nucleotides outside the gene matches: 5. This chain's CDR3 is CASSQDTGGFYEQYF. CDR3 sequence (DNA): TGTGCCAGCAGCCAAGATACCGGGGGGTTCTACGAGCAGTACTTC.

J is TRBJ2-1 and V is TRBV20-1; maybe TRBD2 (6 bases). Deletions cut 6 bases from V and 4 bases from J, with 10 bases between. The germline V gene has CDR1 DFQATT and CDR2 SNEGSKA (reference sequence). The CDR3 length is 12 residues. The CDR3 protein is CSATGSYNEQFF. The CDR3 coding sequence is TGCAGTGCAACCGGGAGTTACAATGAGCAGTTCTTC.

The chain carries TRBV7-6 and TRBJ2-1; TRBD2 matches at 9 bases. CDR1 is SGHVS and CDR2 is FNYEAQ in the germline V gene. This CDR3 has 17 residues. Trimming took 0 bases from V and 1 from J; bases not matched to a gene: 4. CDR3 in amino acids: CASSLASLAGSYNEQFF. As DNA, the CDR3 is TGTGCCAGCAGCTTAGCTTCTCTAGCGGGATCCTACAATGAGCAGTTCTTC.

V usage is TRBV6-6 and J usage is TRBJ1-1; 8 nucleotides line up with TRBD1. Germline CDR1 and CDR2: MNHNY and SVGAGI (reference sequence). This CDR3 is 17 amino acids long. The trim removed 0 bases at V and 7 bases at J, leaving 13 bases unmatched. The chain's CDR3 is CASSYSAGDRGKFEAFF. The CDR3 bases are TGTGCCAGCAGTTACTCCGCAGGAGACAGGGGCAAATTTGAAGCTTTCTTT.

CDR3 coding DNA: TGTGCCAGCGCTATAAGCCTCGGACTCCCCTACACCGGGGAGCTGTTTTTT. Residues: CASAISLGLPYTGELFF. The genes are TRBV13 and TRBJ2-2, with D maybe TRBD2 (5 bases). Trimming stripped 8 bases from V and 3 bases from J, with 22 bases between. Germline CDR1 PRHDT, CDR2 FYEKMQ (reference sequence). CDR3 size: 17 residues.

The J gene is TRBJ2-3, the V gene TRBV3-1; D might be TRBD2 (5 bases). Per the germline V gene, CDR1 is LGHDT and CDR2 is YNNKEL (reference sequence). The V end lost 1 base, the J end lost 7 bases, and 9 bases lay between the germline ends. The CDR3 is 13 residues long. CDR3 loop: CASSQGTGNTQYF. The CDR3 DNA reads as TGTGCCAGCAGCCAAGGGACTGGCAATACGCAGTATTTT.

The CDR3 here is CAISMSSGYTF. The CDR3 region has the DNA TGTGCCATCAGTATGTCGTCTGGCTACACCTTC. This chain joins TRBV10-3 and TRBJ1-2; D is uncertain. The ends were cut back, 5 bases at V and 7 bases at J, with 8 bases in the middle. This CDR3 region has 11 residues. Germline CDR1 is ENHRY and CDR2 is SYGVKD.

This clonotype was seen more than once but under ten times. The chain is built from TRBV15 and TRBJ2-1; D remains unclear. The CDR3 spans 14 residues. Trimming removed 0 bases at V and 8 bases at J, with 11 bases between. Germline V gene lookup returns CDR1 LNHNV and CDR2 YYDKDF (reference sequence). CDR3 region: CATSRENRKDEQFF. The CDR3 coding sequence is TGTGCCACCAGCAGAGAGAACAGAAAGGATGAGCAGTTCTTC.

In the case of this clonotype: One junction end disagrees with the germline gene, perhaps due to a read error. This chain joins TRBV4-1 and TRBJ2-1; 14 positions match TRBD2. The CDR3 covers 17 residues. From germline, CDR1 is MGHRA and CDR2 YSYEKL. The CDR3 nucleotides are TGTGCCAGCAGCCAAGCTTCCGGGACTAGCGGGAGCTACGAGCAGTTCTTC. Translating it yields CASSQASGTSGSYEQFF.

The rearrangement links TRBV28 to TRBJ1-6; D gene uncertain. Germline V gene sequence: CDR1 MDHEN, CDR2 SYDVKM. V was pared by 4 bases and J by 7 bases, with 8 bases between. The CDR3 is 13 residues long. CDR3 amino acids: CASSSPLNSPLHF. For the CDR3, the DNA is TGTGCCAGCAGTTCCCCGCTAAATTCACCCCTCCACTTT.

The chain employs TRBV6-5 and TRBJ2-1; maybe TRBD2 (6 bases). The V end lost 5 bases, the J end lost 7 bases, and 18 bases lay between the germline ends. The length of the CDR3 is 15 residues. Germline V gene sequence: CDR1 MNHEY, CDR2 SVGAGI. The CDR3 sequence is CASSKTRNVQNEQFF. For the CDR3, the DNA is TGTGCCAGCAGTAAGACTAGAAACGTCCAGAATGAGCAGTTCTTC.

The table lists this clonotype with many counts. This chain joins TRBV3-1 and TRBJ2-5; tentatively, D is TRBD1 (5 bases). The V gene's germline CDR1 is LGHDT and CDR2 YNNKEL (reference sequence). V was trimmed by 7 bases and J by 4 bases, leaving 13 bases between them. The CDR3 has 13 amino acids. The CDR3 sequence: CASKQGMLETQYF. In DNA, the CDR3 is TGTGCCAGCAAGCAGGGAATGTTAGAGACCCAGTACTTC.

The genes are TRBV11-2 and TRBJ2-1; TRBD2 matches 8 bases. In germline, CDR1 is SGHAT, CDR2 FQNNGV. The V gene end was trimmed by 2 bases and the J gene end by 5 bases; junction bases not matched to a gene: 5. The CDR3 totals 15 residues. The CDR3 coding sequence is TGTGCCAGCAGCTTAAGGCTAGCGGGCCACAATGAGCAGTTCTTC. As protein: CASSLRLAGHNEQFF.

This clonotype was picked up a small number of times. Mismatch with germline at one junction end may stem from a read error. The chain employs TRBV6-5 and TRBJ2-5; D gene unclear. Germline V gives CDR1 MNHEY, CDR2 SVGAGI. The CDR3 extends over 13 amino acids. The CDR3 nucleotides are TGTGCCAGCAGTGACTCCGGGCGAGAGACCCAGTACTTC. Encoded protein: CASSDSGRETQYF.

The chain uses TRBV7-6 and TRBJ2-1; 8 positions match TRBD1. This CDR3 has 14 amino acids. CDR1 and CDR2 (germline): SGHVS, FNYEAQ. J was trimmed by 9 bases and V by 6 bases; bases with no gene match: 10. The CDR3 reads CASSFGQGAGEQFF. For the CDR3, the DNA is TGTGCCAGCAGTTTCGGGCAGGGGGCGGGTGAGCAGTTCTTC. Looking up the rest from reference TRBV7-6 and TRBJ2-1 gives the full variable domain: GAGVSQSPRYKVTKRGQDVALRCDPISGHVSLYWYRQALGQGPEFLTYFNYEAQQDKSGLPNDRFSAERPEGSISTLTIQRTEQRDSAMYRCASSFGQGAGEQFFGPGTRLTVL.

The CDR3: CASSKIEETQYF. CDR3 nucleotide sequence: TGCGCCAGCAGCAAAATAGAAGAGACCCAGTACTTC. The rearrangement links TRBV5-1 to TRBJ2-5; D not resolved. The V gene's germline CDR1 is SGHRS and CDR2 YFSETQ. The CDR3 has 12 residues. The V gene lost 4 bases and the J gene lost 3 bases, with 7 bases spanning the gap.

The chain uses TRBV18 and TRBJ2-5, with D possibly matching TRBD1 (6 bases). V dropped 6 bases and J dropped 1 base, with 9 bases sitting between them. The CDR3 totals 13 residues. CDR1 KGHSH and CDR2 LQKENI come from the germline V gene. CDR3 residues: CASSKDSQETQYF. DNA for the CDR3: TGTGCCAGCTCGAAGGACAGCCAAGAGACCCAGTACTTC.

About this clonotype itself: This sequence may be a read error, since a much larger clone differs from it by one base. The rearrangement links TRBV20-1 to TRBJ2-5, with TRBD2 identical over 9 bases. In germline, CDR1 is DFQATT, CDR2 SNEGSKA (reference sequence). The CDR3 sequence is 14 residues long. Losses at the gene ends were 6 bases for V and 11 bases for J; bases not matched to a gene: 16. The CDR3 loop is CSAPAGGTSKGQYF. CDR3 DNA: TGCAGTGCCCCGGCTGGCGGGACTAGCAAGGGGCAGTACTTC.

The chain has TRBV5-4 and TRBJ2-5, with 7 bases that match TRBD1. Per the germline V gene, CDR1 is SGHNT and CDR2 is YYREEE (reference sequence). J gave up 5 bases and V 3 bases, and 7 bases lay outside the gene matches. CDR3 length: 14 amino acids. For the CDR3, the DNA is TGTGCCAGCAGCTCACAGGGGTCCAAGGAGACCCAGTACTTC. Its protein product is CASSSQGSKETQYF.

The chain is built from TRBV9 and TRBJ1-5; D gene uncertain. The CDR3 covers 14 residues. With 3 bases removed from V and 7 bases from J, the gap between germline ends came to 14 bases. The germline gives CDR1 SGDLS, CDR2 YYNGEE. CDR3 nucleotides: TGTGCCAGCAGCGGTGCGGGTGAGGCCCAGCCCCAGCATTTT. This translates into CASSGAGEAQPQHF.

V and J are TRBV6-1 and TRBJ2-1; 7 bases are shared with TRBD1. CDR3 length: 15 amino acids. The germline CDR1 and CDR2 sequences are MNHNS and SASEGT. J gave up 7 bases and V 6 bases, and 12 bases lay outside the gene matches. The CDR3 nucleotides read TGTGCCAGCAGGACTGGAACAGGGGCGAGAAATGAGCAGTTCTTC. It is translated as CASRTGTGARNEQFF.

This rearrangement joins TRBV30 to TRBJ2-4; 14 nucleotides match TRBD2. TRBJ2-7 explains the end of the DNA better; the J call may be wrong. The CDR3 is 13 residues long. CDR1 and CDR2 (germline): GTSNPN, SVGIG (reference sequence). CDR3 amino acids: CAGTSGSGYEQYF. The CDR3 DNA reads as TGTGCCGGGACTAGCGGGAGTGGCTACGAGCAGTACTTC.

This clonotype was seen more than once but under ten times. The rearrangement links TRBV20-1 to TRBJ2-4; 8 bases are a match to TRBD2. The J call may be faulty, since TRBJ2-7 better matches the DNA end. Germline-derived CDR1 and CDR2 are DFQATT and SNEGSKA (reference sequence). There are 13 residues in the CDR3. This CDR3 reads CSARATSGYEQYF. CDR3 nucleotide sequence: TGCAGTGCCCGAGCTACTAGCGGCTACGAGCAGTACTTC.

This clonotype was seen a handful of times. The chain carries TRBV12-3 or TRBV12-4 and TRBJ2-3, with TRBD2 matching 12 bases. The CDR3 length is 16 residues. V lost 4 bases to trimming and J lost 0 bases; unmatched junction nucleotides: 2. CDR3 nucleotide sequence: TGTGCCAGCAGTTCAACTAGCGGGGGGAGCACAGATACGCAGTATTTT. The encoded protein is CASSSTSGGSTDTQYF.

The CDR3 bases are TGTGCCAGCAGTCAACTGGGAGAGGGGCAGTTCTTC. This codes for CASSQLGEGQFF. This rearrangement joins TRBV25-1 to TRBJ2-1, with D tentatively TRBD2 (5 bases). The CDR3 sequence is 12 residues long. Per the germline V gene, CDR1 is MGHDK and CDR2 is SYGVNS. The ends were cut back, 5 bases at V and 12 bases at J, with 14 bases in the middle.

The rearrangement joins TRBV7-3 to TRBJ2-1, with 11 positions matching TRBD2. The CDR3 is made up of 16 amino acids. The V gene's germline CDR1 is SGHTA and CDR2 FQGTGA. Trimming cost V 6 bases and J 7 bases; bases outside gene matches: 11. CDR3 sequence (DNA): TGTGCCAGCAGTCCACTTTTAGCGGGAGGGGGAAATGAGCAGTTCTTC. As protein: CASSPLLAGGGNEQFF.

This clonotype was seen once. The CDR3 nucleotides are TGTGCCACCACGGACAGGGGGCCCTACGAGCAGTACTTC. This gives the protein CATTDRGPYEQYF. J is TRBJ2-5 and V is TRBV28; 11 bases fit TRBD1. The tail of the sequence fits TRBJ2-7 better, so the J call may be wrong. This CDR3 has 13 residues. Germline CDR1 and CDR2: MDHEN and SYDVKM.

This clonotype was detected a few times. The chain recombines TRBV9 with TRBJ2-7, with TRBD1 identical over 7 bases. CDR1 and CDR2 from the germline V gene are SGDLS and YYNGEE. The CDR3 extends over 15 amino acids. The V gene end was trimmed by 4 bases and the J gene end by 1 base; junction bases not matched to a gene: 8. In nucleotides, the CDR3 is TGTGCCAGCAGCAAGACAGGGTTGGGGTCCTACGAGCAGTACTTC. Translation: CASSKTGLGSYEQYF.

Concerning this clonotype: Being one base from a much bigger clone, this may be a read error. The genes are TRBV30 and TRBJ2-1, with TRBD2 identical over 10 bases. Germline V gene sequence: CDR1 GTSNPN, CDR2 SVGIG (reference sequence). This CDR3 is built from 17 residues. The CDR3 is CVWSPSGLAGVGNEQFF. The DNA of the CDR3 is TGTGTCTGGAGTCCCTCCGGGCTAGCGGGAGTGGGCAATGAGCAGTTCTTC.